This T cell receptor (beta chain) derives from a study of early T cells in non-severe SARS-CoV-2 infection. For the study at large: Sequencing was performed on bulk RNA from unsorted whole blood, leaving chains unpaired.

This CDR3 is built from 14 residues. Deletions cut 6 bases from V and 4 bases from J, with 17 bases between. Looked up from germline, CDR1 is SGHTS and CDR2 is YDEGEE. This clonotype was picked up a small number of times. Tagging with unique molecular identifiers was applied to individual cDNA molecules. TCRdb fed the 5' RACE reads into MiXCR, producing one record per CDR3 protein. The profile covers 43,000 or so distinct CDR3 sequences, with under 9.5% appearing a single time and 6.5% to 8.5% taken by the ten largest. This chain links TRBV5-8 with TRBJ2-7; D unclear. The TCR originated in an adult who was a healthcare worker with PCR-confirmed SARS-CoV-2 infection or an uninfected control (not recorded which). Source material: whole blood. CDR3 region: CASNLDRPEYEQYF. The DNA for the CDR3 is TGTGCCAGCAATTTAGACCGACCGGAATACGAGCAGTACTTC.